The present entry profiles one T cell receptor beta chain with its context. The antigen is unknown. 60 Vbeta and 13 Jbeta primers were used in PCR. Method: immunoSEQ multiplex PCR; TCRdb's copy keeps in-frame clones and lacks some. Its listing shows about 130,000 clones. The source of the sample is a study of cytomegalovirus exposure and HLA in healthy donors. Study-level points and caveats: The authors judged a highly shared variant cluster likely a sequencing artifact. Several V segments, TRBV6-2 and TRBV6-3 among them, could not be told apart and were dropped.

The V and J ends lost 6 bases and 2 bases respectively, with 4 bases between them. Germline V lookup: CDR1 MNHEY, CDR2 SVGAGI. The CDR3 has 11 amino acids. The sample comprised PBMCs. The TCR sequence derives from a man in his thirties or forties in good health and CMV-seronegative. The J gene is TRBJ1-1, the V gene TRBV6-5; D not certain. CDR3 nucleotide sequence: TGTGCCAGCAGACTCAACACTGAAGCTTTCTTT. The encoded protein is CASRLNTEAFF.